The source of this T cell receptor beta chain is a study of cytomegalovirus exposure and HLA in healthy donors (dated by TCRdb to the late 2010s). Background on the whole study: An earlier analysis of more than 550 of the donors reported 276 Gb of sequence data and approximately 120 million unique TCR beta sequences obtained from some 170 million T cells. An early release covering roughly 640 HLA-typed donors comprised 250 to 350 gigabases of sequencing data and tens of millions of unique TCR sequences. The genetic ancestry cluster associated with self-reported Caucasian donors included approximately 85% of the roughly 400 genotyped donors. The aim of the study was to test whether cataloging public T cell receptors could identify signatures of past pathogen exposure. The study used immunosequencing to profile the T cell repertoires of under 700 subjects and linked those repertoires to cytomegalovirus serostatus. Along with the roughly 700-subject first cohort, a separate validation cohort of over a hundred different subjects was used. High-throughput TCR immunosequencing, statistical association of individual TCRs with disease status, and machine learning were combined to predict cytomegalovirus infection status. A later analysis re-analyzed previously published TCR beta repertoires from approximately 670 donors and added high-resolution HLA genotyping to study TCR occurrence patterns. The later analysis used no new phenotypic data to find candidate immune exposures, relying instead on TCR beta sequences and their occurrence across donors. To decide whether each TCR beta V gene segment behaved as functional or pseudogenic, an earlier analysis of some 600 of the donors relied on high-throughput TCR beta sequencing. Donor age, sex, ethnicity and CMV serostatus were compiled together with the repertoire data. A later genetic analysis used genome-wide SNP genotypes for about 60% of the roughly 700 donors, treating that subset as a discovery cohort. All discovery cohort repertoires had been generated using a single sequencing platform. HLA typing included class I and class II loci at four-digit resolution. Typing coverage varied by locus: roughly 620-640 donors for A, B, C, DRB1 and DQB1; about 520 for DQA1; over 600 for DPA1; approximately 470 for DPB1. Because of strong linkage in the cohort, five DR-DQ haplotypes were treated as single units for association and clustering. On average, roughly 250,000 unique TCR beta nucleotide sequences were sequenced per donor among 398 genotyped donors of the cohort, with around 19% of those sequences being non-productive.

To prepare the library, the immunoSEQ multiplex PCR assay was applied. The multiplex PCR relied on a mix of 60 forward primers for TCR Vbeta segments and 13 reverse primers for TCR Jbeta segments. The CDR3 region of rearranged TCR beta genes was amplified from genomic DNA by a multiplex PCR assay. Amplified TCR beta libraries were sequenced as 87-base-pair reads on the Illumina HiSeq System. The paper's processing steps were these. A later analysis counted tens of millions of unique TCR beta chains across the 640 or so repertoires, and around 12 million of these chains were shared by at least two donors. To remove PCR and sequencing errors, raw reads were error-corrected and collapsed into unique sequences using a nearest-neighbor algorithm that merged closely related sequences. Alignment of CDR3 sequences to IMGT reference sequences was used to assign V, D and J gene segments. For a sequence to be retained, a match of at least six nucleotides was required to both a V gene segment and a J gene segment. A rearrangement counted as productive if the CDR3 had no stop codons and remained in frame with V and J, and every other rearrangement counted as non-productive. Following IMGT convention, CDR3 was defined as the stretch from the second conserved V-encoded cysteine to the conserved J-encoded phenylalanine. The earlier analysis of 450 to 750 of the donors excluded any sequence lacking an unambiguous match to a single V gene segment. An earlier analysis of several hundred of the donors called V segments functional above 56.7% productive rearrangements and segregating when the between-donor standard deviation exceeded 5%. A statistical classification framework was built to diagnose cytomegalovirus status from the catalog of TCR beta chain sequences. In a later analysis, TCR nucleotide sequences were compared against IMGT/GENE-DB human TR gene sequences so that V and J genes could be assigned. The TCRdist pipeline was used in a later analysis to assign CDR3 sequences and most-parsimonious VDJ recombination scenarios. In a later analysis, every TCR beta chain was defined by the combination of its CDR3 amino acid sequence and its V-gene family, and reads without a unique V-gene family were dropped. In a later analysis, 500 to 700 highly shared, low-generation-probability nucleotide sequences were removed to address suspected cross-contamination and a sequencing artifact. For each public chain, a later analysis derived a clonal expansion index from normalized ranks of inferred template counts within each repertoire. In a later analysis, generation probabilities were computed with a VDJ recombination model fitted to out-of-frame rearrangements, and the resulting probabilities were checked against IGoR. In a later analysis, TCR-TCR, TCR-HLA and TCR-CMV co-occurrence was scored with hypergeometric tests, and a repertoire-size bias correction was applied to TCR pairs. A later analysis estimated false discovery rates by permuting HLA or CMV assignments 20 times. In a later analysis, co-occurring TCRs were grouped using DBSCAN, with TCRdist sequence similarity added in when clustering inside HLA-allele-positive subsets. Repertoires with fewer than 30,000 or more than 120,000 public chains, plus five repertoires with anomalous nucleotide sharing, were excluded from co-occurrence clustering. TCRdb retrieved this table from immuneACCESS and kept in-frame rearrangements only. Not all clones are present; in checked studies, unresolved V genes account for under half, and no reason is known for the remainder. The V and J calls and clone size were taken over from that table, and D and trimming were inferred from the DNA. The sample records some 150,000 clones, 75% of which are singletons. The ten largest make up 3% to 3.5% of the sample.

Points the paper makes about the study in general: Linkage disequilibrium might explain the correlated functional status among segregating V segments, but an unknown experimental factor could not be excluded. The classifier was reported to diagnose cytomegalovirus status with high specificity and sensitivity in both the original and validation cohorts. Some IMGT-functional V segments, including TRBV6-2 and TRBV6-3, could not be told apart with the 87-base-pair reads, so those segments were excluded. Specific HLA alleles were associated with 15,000 to 20,000 TCR beta sequences at a false discovery rate of 0.05 in a later analysis. A total of 150 to 200 TCR beta chains were listed by the study as associated with cytomegalovirus. A further reported finding was that TCR beta sequences accurately predicted the HLA-A and HLA-B alleles for most subjects in the first cohort. A later genetic analysis associated a missense DCLRE1C variant with V-gene and J-gene trimming of TCR beta chains, and an independent cohort replicated the association. According to a later genetic analysis, donors in an Asian-associated ancestry cluster had fewer N-insertions in productive TCRs than the approximately 700-donor mean. This cohort had only TCR beta chains sequenced, and the lack of alpha or paired-chain data limited which features could be detected. Roughly uniform sequencing depth across donors was assumed in presence/absence analyses, although this assumption may not hold. A few of the identified cytomegalovirus-associated TCR beta chains were confirmed in vitro to be specific for cytomegalovirus antigens. When HLA alleles, especially DR and DQ, strongly co-occurred, attributing TCR associations to individual alleles was difficult. Most CMV-associated TCR beta chains appeared to be HLA-restricted in a later analysis, and the HLA associations seemed to be driven largely by CMV exposure. Broadly in line with IMGT annotations, most TCR beta V segments showed up in productive rearrangements about 87% or about 30% of the time in an earlier analysis of around 550 of the donors. In a later analysis, several top co-occurrence clusters were reported to appear linked to parvovirus B19, influenza, CMV and Epstein-Barr virus. In a later analysis, TCR association rates were found to vary across HLA loci, with the most associated TCRs seen for DRB1 alleles and the fewest for HLA-C alleles. Because HLA typing was unavailable for some donors at each locus, only the typed subset was used in association tests. Because counts were too low, seventeen rarely observed V segments, including chromosome 9 orphons, were excluded from the earlier analysis of several hundred of the donors. The sequencing pipeline was judged likely to have produced a cluster of highly shared sequence variants as a technical artifact. It was suggested by the authors that the approach could potentially be generalized to other disease states and immunological phenotypes. Across donors, most TCR sequences were observed very rarely, whereas some public TCRs were present in many individuals. Compared with equally common non-associated chains, HLA-associated TCR beta chains in a later analysis were more clonally expanded and had lower generation probabilities. For the cohort, immune exposure information was limited to CMV serostatus.

As concerns this clone: What this receptor recognizes is not known. No qualities accompany the bases; no much larger clone lies one base away.

Reading the germline V gene gives CDR1 LGHNA and CDR2 YNFKEQ. V is clipped by 1 base and J by 0 bases, and the sequence between their germline boundaries is 9 bases long. The CDR3 contains 16 residues, cysteine and phenylalanine counted. The CDR3 DNA has 48 bases and is translated from base 1. The cohort comprised 710 or so healthy bone marrow donors. All cohort members were sampled while nominally healthy, although unrecorded immune exposures were likely present. The donor tested CMV seronegative and was one of the 352 seronegative cohort members. A peripheral blood sample was collected from each donor, and TCR beta sequencing was performed on peripheral blood mononuclear cells. Genomic DNA extraction from the blood cell samples was performed with the Qiagen DNeasy Blood Extraction Kit.

This receptor chain uses TRBV4-2 and TRBJ1-4; the D gene is unclear. Sequenced input: PBMCs. The clonotype was recovered from a man aged 40-49 years in good health and CMV-seronegative. Read as DNA, the sequence is TGTGCCAGCAGCCAAGGGCAAAGTGCAACTAATGAAAAACTGTTTTTT. Its translation reads: CASSQGQSATNEKLFF.